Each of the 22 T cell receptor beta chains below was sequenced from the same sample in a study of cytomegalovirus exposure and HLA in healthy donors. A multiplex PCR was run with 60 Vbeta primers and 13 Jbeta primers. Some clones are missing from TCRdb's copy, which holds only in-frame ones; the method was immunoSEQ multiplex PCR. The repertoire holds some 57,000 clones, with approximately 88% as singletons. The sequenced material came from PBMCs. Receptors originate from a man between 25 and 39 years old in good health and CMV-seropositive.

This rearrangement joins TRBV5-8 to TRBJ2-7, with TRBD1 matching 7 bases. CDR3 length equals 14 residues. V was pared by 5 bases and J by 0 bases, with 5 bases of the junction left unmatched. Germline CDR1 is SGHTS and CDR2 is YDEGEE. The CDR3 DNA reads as TGTGCCAGCAGTCAGGGGGTCAGCTCCTACGAGCAGTACTTC. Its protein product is CASSQGVSSYEQYF.

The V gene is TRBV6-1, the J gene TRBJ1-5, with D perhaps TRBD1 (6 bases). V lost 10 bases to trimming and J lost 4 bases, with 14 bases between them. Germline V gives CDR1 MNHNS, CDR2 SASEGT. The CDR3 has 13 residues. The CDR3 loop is CATKAGVNQPQHF. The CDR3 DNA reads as TGTGCCACCAAAGCAGGGGTGAATCAGCCCCAGCATTTT.

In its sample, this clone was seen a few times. The CDR3 spells CASSSNRGQRNSPLHF. DNA for the CDR3: TGTGCCAGCAGCTCGAATAGGGGGCAGCGTAATTCACCCCTCCACTTT. This chain uses TRBV5-8 with TRBJ1-6; 7 bases are shared with TRBD1. CDR3 length: 16 amino acids. V lost 3 bases and J lost 6; bases outside the gene matches: 9. The germline V gene encodes CDR1 SGHTS and CDR2 YDEGEE.

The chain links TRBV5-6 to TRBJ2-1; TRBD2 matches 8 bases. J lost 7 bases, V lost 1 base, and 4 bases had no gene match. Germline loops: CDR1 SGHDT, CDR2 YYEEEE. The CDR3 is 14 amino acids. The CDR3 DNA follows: TGTGCCAGCAGCTTGTTAGCGGGACCAAATGAGCAGTTCTTC. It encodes CASSLLAGPNEQFF.

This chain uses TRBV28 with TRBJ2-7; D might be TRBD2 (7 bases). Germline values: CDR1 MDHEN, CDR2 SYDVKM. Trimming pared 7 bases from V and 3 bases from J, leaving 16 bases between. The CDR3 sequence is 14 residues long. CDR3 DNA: TGTGCCAGCAACATGGGGGGGGGCCGCTACGAGCAGTACTTC. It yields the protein CASNMGGGRYEQYF.

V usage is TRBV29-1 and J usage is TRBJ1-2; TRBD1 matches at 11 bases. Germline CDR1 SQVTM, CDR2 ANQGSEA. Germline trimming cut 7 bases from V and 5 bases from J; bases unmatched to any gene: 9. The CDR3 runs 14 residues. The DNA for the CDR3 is TGCAGCGCAGTGGACAGGGGGCGCGGGTATGGCTACACCTTC. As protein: CSAVDRGRGYGYTF.

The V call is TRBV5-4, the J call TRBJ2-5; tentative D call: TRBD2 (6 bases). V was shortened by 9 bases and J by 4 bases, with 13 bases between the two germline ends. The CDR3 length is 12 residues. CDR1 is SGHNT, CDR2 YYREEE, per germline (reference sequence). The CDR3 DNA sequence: TGTGCCATCGAGAGGAGGGGAGAGACCCAGTACTTC. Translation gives CAIERRGETQYF.

CDR3 in DNA: TGTGCCAGCAGTTTAAAACAGGGGCTTCCATACGAGCAGTACTTC. It is translated as CASSLKQGLPYEQYF. V gene TRBV27 combines with J gene TRBJ2-7; the match to TRBD1 covers 7 bases. The germline V gene has CDR1 MNHEY and CDR2 SMNVEV (reference sequence). This CDR3 has 15 amino acids. V lost 2 bases and J lost 4; bases outside the gene matches: 8.

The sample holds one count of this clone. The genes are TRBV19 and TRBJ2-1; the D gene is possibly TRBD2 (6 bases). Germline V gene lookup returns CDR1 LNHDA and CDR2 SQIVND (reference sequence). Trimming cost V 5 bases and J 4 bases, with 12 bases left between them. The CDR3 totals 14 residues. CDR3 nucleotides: TGTGCCAGTAGTCGGGACTCCTTTTACAATGAGCAGTTCTTC. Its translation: CASSRDSFYNEQFF.

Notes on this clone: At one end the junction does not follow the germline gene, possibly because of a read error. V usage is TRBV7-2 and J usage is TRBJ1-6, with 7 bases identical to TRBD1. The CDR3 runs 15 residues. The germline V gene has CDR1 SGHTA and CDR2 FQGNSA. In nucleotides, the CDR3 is TGTGCCAGCAGCTTAGATGGGACAGCGAATTCACCCCTCCGCTTT. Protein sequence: CASSLDGTANSPLRF.

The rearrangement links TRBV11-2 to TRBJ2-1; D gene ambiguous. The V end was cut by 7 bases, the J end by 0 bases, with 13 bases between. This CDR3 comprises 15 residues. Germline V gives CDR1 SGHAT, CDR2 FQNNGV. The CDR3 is CASTPTHSSYNEQFF. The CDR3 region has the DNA TGTGCCAGCACCCCGACACATAGCTCCTACAATGAGCAGTTCTTC.

The CDR3 DNA reads as TGTGCCAGCAGTGAAGACGGGAAGTGGGGAGAGACCCAGTACTTC. It yields the protein CASSEDGKWGETQYF. The chain uses TRBV25-1 and TRBJ2-5, with a tentative D call TRBD2 (5 bases). V lost 2 bases to trimming and J lost 4 bases, with 14 bases between them. The CDR3 covers 15 residues. The germline gives CDR1 MGHDK, CDR2 SYGVNS.

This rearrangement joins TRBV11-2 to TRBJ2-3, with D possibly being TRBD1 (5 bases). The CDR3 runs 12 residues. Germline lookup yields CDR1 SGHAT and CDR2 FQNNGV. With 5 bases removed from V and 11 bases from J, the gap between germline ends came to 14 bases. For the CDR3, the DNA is TGTGCCAGCAGCCTCGACAGTTCAAGGCAGTATTTT. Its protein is CASSLDSSRQYF.

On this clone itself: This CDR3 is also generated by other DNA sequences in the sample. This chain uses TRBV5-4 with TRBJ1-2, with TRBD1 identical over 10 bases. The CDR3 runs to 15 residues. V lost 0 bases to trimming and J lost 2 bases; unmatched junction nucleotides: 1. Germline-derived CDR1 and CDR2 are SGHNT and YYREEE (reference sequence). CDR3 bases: TGTGCCAGCAGCTTGGGACAGGGGGCAAACTATGGCTACACCTTC. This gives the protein CASSLGQGANYGYTF.

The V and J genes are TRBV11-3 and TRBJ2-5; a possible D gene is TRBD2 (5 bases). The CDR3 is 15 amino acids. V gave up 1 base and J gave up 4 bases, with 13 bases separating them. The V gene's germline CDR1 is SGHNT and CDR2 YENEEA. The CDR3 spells CASSLAGTRVETQYF. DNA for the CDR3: TGTGCCAGCAGCTTAGCAGGAACTAGGGTAGAGACCCAGTACTTC.

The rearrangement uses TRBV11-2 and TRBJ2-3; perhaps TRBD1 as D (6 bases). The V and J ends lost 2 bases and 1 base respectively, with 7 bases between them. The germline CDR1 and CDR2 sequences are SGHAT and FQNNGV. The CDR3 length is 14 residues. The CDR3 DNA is TGTGCCAGCAGCTTAAACAGGGGCACAGATACGCAGTATTTT. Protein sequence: CASSLNRGTDTQYF.

CDR3 loop: CASSPGTFGNTIYF. In DNA, the CDR3 is TGTGCCAGCTCACCAGGTACTTTTGGAAACACCATATATTTT. The chain carries TRBV18 and TRBJ1-3; no clear D gene. In germline, CDR1 is KGHSH, CDR2 LQKENI. The CDR3 has 14 residues. Trimming took off 2 bases at V and 3 bases at J, with 8 bases between the two ends. Drawing the rest from reference TRBV18 and TRBJ1-3, the complete variable domain is NAGVMQNPRHLVRRRGQEARLRCSPMKGHSHVYWYRQLPEEGLKFMVYLQKENIIDESGMPKERFSAEFPKEGPSILRIQQVVRGDSAAYFCASSPGTFGNTIYFGEGSWLTVV.

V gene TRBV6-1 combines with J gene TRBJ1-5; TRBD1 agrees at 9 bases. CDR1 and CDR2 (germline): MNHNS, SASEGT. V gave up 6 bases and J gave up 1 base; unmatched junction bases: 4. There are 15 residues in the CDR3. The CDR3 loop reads CASRMDRGSNQPQHF. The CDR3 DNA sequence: TGTGCCAGCAGAATGGACAGGGGAAGCAATCAGCCCCAGCATTTT.

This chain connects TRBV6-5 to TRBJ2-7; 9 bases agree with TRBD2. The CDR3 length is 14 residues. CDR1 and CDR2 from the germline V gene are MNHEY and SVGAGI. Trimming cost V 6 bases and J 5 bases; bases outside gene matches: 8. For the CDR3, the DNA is TGTGCCAGCAGGGGCGGGAGGGCCCGGAACGAGCAGTACTTC. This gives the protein CASRGGRARNEQYF.

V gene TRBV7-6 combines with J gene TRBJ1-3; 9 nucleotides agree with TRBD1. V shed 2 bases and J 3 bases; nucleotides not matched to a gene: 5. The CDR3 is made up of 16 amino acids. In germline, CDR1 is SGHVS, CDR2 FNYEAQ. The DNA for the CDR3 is TGTGCCAGCAGCTTAAGAAGGGACAGGGTTGGAAACACCATATATTTT. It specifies CASSLRRDRVGNTIYF.

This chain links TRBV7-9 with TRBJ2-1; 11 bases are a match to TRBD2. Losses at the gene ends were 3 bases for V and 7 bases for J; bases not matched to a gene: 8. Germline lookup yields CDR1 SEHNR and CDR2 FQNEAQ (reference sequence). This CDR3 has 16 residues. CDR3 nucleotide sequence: TGTGCCAGCAGCTTTAGCGGGAGGGCCAACTGGAATGAGCAGTTCTTC. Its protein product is CASSFSGRANWNEQFF.

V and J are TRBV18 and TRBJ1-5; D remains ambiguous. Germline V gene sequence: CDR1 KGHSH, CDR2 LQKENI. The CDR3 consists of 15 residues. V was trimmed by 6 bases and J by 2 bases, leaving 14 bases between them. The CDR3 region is CASSPSRARNQPQHF. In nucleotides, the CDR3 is TGTGCCAGCTCTCCGTCGCGGGCCCGCAATCAGCCCCAGCATTTT.